The sequence of this T cell receptor beta chain was determined in a study of blood T cells in healthy people across ages (dated by TCRdb to the mid-2010s). Describing the broader study: In model experiments, template switching captured roughly one uniquely barcoded TCR beta cDNA molecule for every two T cells. To avoid experimental bias, donors of different ages were distributed randomly across sequencing lanes. The donors were divided into four age groups: young (average about 16 years), middle-aged (about 40), aged (approximately 62) and long-lived (around 87). Two additional independent replicas of 1 million unique cDNA reads from the same blood draw were analyzed for two donors (one aged 18 to 29 and one aged 80 or older). Age-related changes in TCR beta repertoire diversity were measured in the study by deep sequencing normalized with unique cDNA molecular identifiers. Study-wide findings and limitations: Observed TCR beta diversity per million T cells fell roughly linearly with age, and a significant reduction was already apparent by age around 40. Since profiling was done on bulk unsorted PBMCs, naive and antigen-experienced compartments could not be conclusively compared. Total diversity estimates from one million sequenced T cells were considered lower bounds and underestimates. The percentage of naive T cells measured by flow cytometry correlated strongly with observed TCR beta diversity. Compared with the aged group, more naive CD4+ T cells, fewer expanded clones and increased TCR diversity were shown by the long-lived group, suggesting age selection. The CMV infection status of donors was not known, potentially confounding age-related changes in expanded clonotypes.

CDR1 and CDR2 (ENHRY, SYGVKD) derive from the germline V gene. The CDR3 covers 16 residues, taking in both the cysteine and the phenylalanine. Of the read, only the CDR3 DNA is kept; its 48 bases are in frame from base 1. V sheds 7 bases and J sheds 8 bases, leaving 24 bases between their ends. The method was 5' RACE. TCRdb shows the sequencer as Illumina HiSeq 2500. A second PCR of roughly 6 to 11 cycles was run with a J-beta primer mix and a sample-barcoded 5' primer. A template-switch 5' adaptor carrying 12 random nucleotides introduced a unique molecular identifier onto each TCR beta cDNA molecule. Each sample yielded at least 3 million CDR3-containing paired-end reads. First-strand cDNA synthesis was performed from all RNA using the Mint cDNA synthesis kit, with priming by a TRBC-specific oligonucleotide. Following uracil-DNA glycosylase treatment, a first 18-cycle PCR with universal primers M1SS and BC2_uni_R was performed on all cDNA. Per the source publication's procedure: For normalization, 1 million high-quality reads were randomly selected from each sample, with every read carrying a distinct molecular identifier. Reads with shared molecular identifiers were discarded instead of being binned into consensus sequences. MiTCR, set to a Q25 quality threshold and the strictest error-elimination algorithm, was used for CDR3 identification, clonotype clustering and error correction. A nonparametric unseen species model using Euler transformation provided a lower-bound estimate of total TCR beta diversity. The public reads were quality trimmed at Q25 with fastp and then assembled into clones with MiXCR by TCRdb, keeping productive beta chains. Each CDR3 protein gets just one entry, which takes the most common genes and DNA from the rows behind it. The V and J calls shown here were made by TCRdb, not taken from the authors' results. The sample table records about 730,000 distinct CDR3 sequences; about 40% of these occur just once. Clones ranked in the top ten supply roughly 19% of the sample.

The approximately 40 donors, aged 6 to 90 years, were systemically healthy Caucasian individuals from Russia. Each donor gave 8 to 10 milliliters of peripheral blood, collected into EDTA-treated Vacutainer tubes. Ficoll-Paque density-gradient centrifugation was used to isolate PBMCs, with at least 7 million obtained per sample. Trizol reagent was used to extract total RNA from the PBMCs, yielding at least 5 micrograms per sample. The percentages of naive CD45RAhigh/CD27high T cells were determined by flow cytometry on a PBMC aliquot from every donor. This clonotype was counted at least ten times. Its antigen has not been determined. Base qualities are not recorded, but no much larger clone differs from it by a single base.

The rearrangement joined TRBV10-3 to TRBJ2-1, and the D gene may be TRBD1, 6 bases matching. The sequence was obtained from a woman aged 60-70 years in good health. Sequences were obtained from blood. The DNA is TGTGCCATCAAAAGTAGTGGGGACACCCATATAGATGAGCAGTTCTTC. This sequence encodes CAIKSSGDTHIDEQFF.